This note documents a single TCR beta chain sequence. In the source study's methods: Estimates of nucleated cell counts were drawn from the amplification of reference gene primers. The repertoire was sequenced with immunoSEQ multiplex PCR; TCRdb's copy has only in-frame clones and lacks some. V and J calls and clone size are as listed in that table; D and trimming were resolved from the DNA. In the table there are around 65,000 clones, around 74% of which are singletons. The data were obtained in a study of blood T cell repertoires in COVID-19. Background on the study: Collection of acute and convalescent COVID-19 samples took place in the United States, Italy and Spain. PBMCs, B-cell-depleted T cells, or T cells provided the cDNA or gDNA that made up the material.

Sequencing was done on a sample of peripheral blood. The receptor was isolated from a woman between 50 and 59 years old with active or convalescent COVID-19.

The CDR3 nucleotides are TGTGCCAGCAGTTGGGAACAGGGTCGTGGCTACACCTTC. Its protein product is CASSWEQGRGYTF. This chain links TRBV6-2 or TRBV6-3 with TRBJ1-2; tentatively, D is TRBD1 (6 bases). The V end lost 4 bases, the J end lost 7 bases, and 13 bases lay between the germline ends. The CDR3 totals 13 residues. Germline V gives CDR1 MNHEY, CDR2 SVGEGT.